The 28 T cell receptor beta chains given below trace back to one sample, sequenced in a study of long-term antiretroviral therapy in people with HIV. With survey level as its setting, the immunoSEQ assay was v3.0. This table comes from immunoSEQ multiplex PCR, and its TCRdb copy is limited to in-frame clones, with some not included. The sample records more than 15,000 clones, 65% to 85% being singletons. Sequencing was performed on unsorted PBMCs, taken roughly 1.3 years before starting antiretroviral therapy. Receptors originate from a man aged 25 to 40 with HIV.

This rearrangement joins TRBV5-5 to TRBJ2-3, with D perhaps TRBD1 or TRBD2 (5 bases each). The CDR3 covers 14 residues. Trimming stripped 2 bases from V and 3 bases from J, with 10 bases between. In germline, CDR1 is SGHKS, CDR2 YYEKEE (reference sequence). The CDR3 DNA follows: TGTGCCAGCAGCTTCGGGGCAGGTACAGATACGCAGTATTTT. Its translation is CASSFGAGTDTQYF.

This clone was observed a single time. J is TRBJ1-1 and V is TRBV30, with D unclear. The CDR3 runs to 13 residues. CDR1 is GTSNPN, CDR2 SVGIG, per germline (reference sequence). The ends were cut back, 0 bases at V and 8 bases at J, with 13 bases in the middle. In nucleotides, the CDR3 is TGTGCCTGGAGTGTATCGAACCTAGGAGAAGCTTTCTTT. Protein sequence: CAWSVSNLGEAFF.

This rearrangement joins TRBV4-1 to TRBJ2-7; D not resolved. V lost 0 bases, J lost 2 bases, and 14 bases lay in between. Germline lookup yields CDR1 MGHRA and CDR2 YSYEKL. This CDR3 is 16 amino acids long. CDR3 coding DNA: TGCGCCAGCAGCCAAGATCAAGGGCCGTTAGCCTACGAGCAGTACTTC. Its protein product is CASSQDQGPLAYEQYF.

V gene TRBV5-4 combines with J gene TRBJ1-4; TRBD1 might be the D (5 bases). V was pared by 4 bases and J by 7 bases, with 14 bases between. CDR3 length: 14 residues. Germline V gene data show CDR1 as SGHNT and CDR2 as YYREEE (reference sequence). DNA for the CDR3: TGTGCCAGCAGCACCAGGGAAGTTGGTGAAAAACTGTTTTTT. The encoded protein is CASSTREVGEKLFF.

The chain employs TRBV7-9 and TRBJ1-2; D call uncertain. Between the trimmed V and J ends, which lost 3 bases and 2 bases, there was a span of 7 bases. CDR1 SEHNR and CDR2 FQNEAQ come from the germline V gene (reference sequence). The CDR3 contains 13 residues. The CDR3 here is CASSLQANYGYTF. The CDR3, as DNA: TGTGCCAGCAGCTTGCAGGCCAACTATGGCTACACCTTC.

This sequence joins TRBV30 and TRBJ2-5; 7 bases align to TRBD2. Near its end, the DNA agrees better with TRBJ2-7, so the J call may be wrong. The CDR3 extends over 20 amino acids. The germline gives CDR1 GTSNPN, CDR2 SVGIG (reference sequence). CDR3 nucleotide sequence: TGTGCCTGGAGTCCCACTTCTGCCATCGAGCGGGGAGGAGTTCCCTACGAGCAGTACTTC. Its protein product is CAWSPTSAIERGGVPYEQYF.

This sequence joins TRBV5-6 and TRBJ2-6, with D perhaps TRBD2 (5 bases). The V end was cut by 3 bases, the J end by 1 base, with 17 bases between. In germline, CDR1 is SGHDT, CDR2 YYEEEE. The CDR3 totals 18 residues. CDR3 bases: TGTGCCAGCAGCTGGGGAGTCCGGGCGGTTTCTGGGGCCAACGTCCTGACTTTC. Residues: CASSWGVRAVSGANVLTF.

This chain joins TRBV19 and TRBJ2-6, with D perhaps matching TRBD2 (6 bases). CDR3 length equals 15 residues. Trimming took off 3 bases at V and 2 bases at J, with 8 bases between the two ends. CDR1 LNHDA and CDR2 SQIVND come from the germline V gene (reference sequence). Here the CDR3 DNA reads TGTGCCAGTAGTATCTGGGGGGCTGGGGCCAACGTCCTGACTTTC. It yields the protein CASSIWGAGANVLTF.

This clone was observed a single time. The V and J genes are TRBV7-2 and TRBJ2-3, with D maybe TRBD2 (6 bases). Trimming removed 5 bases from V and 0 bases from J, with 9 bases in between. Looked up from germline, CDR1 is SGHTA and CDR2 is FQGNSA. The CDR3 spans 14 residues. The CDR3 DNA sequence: TGTGCCAGCAGCCTTAGCGGCAGCACAGATACGCAGTATTTT. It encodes CASSLSGSTDTQYF.

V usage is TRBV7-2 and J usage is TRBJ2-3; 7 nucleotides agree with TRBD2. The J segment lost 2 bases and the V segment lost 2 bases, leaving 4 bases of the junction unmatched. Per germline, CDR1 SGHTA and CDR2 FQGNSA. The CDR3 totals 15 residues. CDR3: CASSLTGGSTDTQYF. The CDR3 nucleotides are TGTGCCAGCAGCTTAACGGGAGGTTCCACAGATACGCAGTATTTT.

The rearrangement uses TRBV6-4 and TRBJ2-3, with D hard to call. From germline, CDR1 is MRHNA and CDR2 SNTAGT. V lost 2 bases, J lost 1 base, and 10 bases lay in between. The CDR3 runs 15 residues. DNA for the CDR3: TGTGCCAGCAGTGACCGGGCGTTTGGCACAGATACGCAGTATTTT. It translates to CASSDRAFGTDTQYF.

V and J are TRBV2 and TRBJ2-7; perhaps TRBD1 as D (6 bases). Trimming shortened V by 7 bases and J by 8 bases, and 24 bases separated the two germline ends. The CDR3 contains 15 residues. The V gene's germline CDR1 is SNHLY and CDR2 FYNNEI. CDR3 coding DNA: TGTGCCAGCACCGTACCTATCGACAGGCTTGGTAAGCAGTACTTC. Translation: CASTVPIDRLGKQYF.

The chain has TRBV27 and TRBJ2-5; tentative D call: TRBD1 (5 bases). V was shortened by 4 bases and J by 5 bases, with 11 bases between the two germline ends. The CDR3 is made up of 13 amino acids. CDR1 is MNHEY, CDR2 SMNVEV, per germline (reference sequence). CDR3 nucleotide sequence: TGTGCCAGCAGTTACGGCCCAGGGGAGACCCAGTACTTC. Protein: CASSYGPGETQYF.

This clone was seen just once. The CDR3 coding sequence is TGTGCCAGCAGCTACGACAGGGGTGGGGCCAACGTCCTGACTTTC. Translating gives CASSYDRGGANVLTF. The V call is TRBV7-9, the J call TRBJ2-6, with 8 bases that match TRBD1. J was trimmed by 3 bases and V by 4 bases; bases with no gene match: 2. The CDR3 length is 15 residues. Germline CDR1 is SEHNR and CDR2 is FQNEAQ (reference sequence).

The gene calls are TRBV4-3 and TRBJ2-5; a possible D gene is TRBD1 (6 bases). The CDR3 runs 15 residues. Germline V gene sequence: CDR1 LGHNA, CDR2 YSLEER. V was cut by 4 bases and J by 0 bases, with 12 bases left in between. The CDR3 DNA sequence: TGCGCCAGCAGCCGAGAAACAGGGAACCAAGAGACCCAGTACTTC. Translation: CASSRETGNQETQYF.

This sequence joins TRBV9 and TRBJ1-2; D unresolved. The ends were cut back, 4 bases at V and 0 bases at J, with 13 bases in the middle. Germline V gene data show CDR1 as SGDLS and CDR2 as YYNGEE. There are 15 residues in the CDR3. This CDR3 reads CASSLSQASNYGYTF. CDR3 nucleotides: TGTGCCAGCAGCCTCTCGCAGGCGTCTAACTATGGCTACACCTTC.

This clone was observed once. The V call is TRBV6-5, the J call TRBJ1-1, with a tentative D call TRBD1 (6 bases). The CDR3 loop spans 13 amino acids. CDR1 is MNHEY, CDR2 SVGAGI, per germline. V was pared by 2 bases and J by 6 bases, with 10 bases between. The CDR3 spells CASSYVRGPEAFF. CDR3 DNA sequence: TGTGCCAGCAGTTACGTCAGGGGCCCTGAAGCTTTCTTT.

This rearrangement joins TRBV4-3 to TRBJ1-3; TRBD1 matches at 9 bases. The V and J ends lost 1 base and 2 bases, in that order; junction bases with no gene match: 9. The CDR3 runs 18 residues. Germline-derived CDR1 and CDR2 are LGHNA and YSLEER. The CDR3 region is CASSQGLGQGTPGNTIYF. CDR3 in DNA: TGCGCCAGCAGCCAAGGATTGGGACAGGGAACCCCTGGAAACACCATATATTTT.

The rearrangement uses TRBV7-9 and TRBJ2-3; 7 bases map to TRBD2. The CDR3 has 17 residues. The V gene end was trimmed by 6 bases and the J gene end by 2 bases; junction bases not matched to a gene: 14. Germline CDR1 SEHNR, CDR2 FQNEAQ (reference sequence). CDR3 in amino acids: CASSPSPLAALTDTQYF. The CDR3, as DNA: TGTGCCAGCAGTCCATCTCCCCTAGCGGCACTCACAGATACGCAGTATTTT.

CDR3 sequence: CASSTEQGAGANVLTF. The DNA for the CDR3 is TGCGCCAGCAGCACGGAACAGGGTGCTGGGGCCAACGTCCTGACTTTC. V gene TRBV5-1 combines with J gene TRBJ2-6, with a possible D match to TRBD1 (6 bases). The CDR3 totals 16 residues. Germline values: CDR1 SGHRS, CDR2 YFSETQ. V was trimmed by 4 bases and J by 2 bases, leaving 13 bases between them.

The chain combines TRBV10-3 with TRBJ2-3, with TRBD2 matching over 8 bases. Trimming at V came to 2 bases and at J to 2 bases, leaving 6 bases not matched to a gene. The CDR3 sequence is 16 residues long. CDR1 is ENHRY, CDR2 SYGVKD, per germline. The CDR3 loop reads CAISEGVAGHTDTQYF. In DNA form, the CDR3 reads TGTGCCATCAGTGAGGGGGTAGCGGGACACACAGATACGCAGTATTTT.

In nucleotides, the CDR3 is TGTGCCAGCTCACCACTGGAGAGGCAATATGGCTACACCTTC. Its protein product is CASSPLERQYGYTF. V and J are TRBV18 and TRBJ1-2; D not resolved. Germline loops: CDR1 KGHSH, CDR2 LQKENI. CDR3 length: 14 amino acids. Deletions cut 1 base from V and 5 bases from J, with 11 bases between. The full variable domain, completed using reference TRBV18 and TRBJ1-2, is NAGVMQNPRHLVRRRGQEARLRCSPMKGHSHVYWYRQLPEEGLKFMVYLQKENIIDESGMPKERFSAEFPKEGPSILRIQQVVRGDSAAYFCASSPLERQYGYTFGSGTRLTVV.

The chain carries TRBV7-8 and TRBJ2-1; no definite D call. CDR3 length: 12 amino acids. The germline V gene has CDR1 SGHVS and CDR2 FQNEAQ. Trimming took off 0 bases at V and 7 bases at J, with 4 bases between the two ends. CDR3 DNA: TGTGCCAGCAGCTTAGCAGCGAATGAGCAGTTCTTC. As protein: CASSLAANEQFF. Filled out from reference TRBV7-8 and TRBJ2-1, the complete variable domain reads GAGVSQSPRYKVAKRGQDVALRCDPISGHVSLFWYQQALGQGPEFLTYFQNEAQLDKSGLPSDRFFAERPEGSVSTLKIQRTQQEDSAVYLCASSLAANEQFFGPGTRLTVL.

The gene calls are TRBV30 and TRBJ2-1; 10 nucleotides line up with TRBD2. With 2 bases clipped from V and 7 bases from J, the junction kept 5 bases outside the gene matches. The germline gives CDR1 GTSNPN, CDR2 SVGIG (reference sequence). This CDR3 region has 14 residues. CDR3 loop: CAWSLPSGRNEQFF. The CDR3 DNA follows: TGTGCCTGGAGTCTGCCTAGCGGGAGAAATGAGCAGTTCTTC.

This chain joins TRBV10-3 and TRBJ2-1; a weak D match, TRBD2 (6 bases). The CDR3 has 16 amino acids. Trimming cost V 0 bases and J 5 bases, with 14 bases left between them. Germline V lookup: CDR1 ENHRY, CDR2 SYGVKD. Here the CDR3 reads CAISESSGPPDNEQFF. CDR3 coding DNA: TGTGCCATCAGTGAGTCGAGCGGGCCCCCTGACAATGAGCAGTTCTTC.

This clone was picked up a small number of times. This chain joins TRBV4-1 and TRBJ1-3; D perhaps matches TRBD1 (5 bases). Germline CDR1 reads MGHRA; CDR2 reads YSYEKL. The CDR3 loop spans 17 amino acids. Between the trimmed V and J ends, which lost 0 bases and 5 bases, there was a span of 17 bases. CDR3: CASSQDPEGIGRNTIYF. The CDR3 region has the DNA TGCGCCAGCAGCCAAGATCCGGAGGGGATCGGGAGAAACACCATATATTTT.

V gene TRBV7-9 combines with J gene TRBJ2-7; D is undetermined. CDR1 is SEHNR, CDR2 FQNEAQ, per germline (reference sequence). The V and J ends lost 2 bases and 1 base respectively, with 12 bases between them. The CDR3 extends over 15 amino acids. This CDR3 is CASSLTPSGSYEQYF. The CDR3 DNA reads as TGTGCCAGCAGCTTAACACCCTCCGGGTCCTACGAGCAGTACTTC.

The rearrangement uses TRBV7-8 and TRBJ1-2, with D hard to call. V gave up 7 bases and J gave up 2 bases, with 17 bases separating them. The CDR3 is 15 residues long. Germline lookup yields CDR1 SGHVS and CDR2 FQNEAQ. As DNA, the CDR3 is TGTGCCAGCACATACTTGTTGAACCCAAACTATGGCTACACCTTC. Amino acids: CASTYLLNPNYGYTF.